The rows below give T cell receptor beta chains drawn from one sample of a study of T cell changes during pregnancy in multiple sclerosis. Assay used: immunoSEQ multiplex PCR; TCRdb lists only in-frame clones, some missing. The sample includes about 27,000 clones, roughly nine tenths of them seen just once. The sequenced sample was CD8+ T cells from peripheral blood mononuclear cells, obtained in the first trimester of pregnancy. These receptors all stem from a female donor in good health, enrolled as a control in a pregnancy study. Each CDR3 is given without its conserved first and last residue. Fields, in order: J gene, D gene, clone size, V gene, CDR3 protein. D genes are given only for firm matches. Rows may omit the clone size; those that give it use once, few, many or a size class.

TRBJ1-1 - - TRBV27 ASSLLKEFTEAF
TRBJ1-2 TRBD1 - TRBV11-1 ASSPYPLWTGGEGYT
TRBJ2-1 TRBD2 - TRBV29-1 SARTSGSLNEQF
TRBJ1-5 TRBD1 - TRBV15 ATSPDRLSNQPQH
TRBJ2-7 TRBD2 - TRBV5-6 ASSLTSGGPGEQY
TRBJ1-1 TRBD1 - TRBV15 ATSPLTGSNTEAF
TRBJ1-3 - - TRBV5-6 ASSEGDSGNTIY
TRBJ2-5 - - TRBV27 ASSPVWDTAQETQY
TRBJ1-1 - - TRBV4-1 ASSLRGGGNTEAF
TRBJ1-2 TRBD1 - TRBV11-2 ASSYGQGAGVGYGYT
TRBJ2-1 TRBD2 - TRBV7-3 ASSLISGSSYNEQF
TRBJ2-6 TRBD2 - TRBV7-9 AGSFIAGGPGANVLT
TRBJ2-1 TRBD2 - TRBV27 ASSPSSGGAEEQF
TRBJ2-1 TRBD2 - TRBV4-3 ASSQEGAGGYNEQF
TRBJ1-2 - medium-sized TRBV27 ASSLTVAGGGNGYT
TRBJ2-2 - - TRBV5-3 ARSLARRLALNTGELF
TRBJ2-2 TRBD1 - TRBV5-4 ASSLTGGWTGELF
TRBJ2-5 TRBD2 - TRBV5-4 ASSFPEREALETQY
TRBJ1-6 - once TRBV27 ASSLTLASPDSPLH
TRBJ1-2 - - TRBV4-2 ASSTDTRYT
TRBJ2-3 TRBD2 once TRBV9 ASSGKTSGFDTDTQY
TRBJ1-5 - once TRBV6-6 ASSQDSLYSNQPQH
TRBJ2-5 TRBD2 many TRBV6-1 ASSEVSSGSETQY
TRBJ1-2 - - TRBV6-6 ASSYSASNYGYT
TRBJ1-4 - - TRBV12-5 ASGLVLGASTNEKLF
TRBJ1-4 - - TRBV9 ASSVGAGVATNEKLF
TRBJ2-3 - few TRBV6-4 ASSDGEASTDTQY
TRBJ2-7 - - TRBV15 ATSTKQEIGGLQY
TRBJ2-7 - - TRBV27 ASSLKRRNSYEQY
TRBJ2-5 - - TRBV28 ASWGGREETQY
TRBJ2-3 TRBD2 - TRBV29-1 SVAGGRVSADTQY
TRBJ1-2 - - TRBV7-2 ASKGGGVGGGYGYT
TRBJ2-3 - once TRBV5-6 ASSLELNTDTQY
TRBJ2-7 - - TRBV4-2 ASSQEGGGDVWQY
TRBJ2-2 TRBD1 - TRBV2 ASSVGQMNTGELF
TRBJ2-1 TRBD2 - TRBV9 ASSVGLAGEGEQF
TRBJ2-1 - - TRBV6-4 ASSDGTTGNEQF
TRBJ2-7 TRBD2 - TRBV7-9 ASSSGTSAYEQY
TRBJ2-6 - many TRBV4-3 ASSQEGAFSGANVLT
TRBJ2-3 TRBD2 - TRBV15 ATSMPGGGTDTQY
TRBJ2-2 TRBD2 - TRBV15 ATSRGLAGATGGELF
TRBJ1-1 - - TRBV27 ASSFLDSMNTEAF
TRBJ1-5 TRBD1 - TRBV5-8 ASSPGQGVGQPQH
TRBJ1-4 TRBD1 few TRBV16 ASSQGGGDEKLF
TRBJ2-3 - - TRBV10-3 AIRPPGLSTDTQY
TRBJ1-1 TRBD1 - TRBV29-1 SVEDRDREFQAF
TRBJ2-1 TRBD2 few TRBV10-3 ASGLAPLDEQF
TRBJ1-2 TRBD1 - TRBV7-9 ASTLGQGREGYT
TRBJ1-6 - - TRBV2 ASGRQTRDPSRYNSPLH
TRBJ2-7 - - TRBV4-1 ASSPSGQQQY
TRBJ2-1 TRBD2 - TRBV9 ASSARGSSYNEQF
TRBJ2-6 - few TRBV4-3 ASSQDGLSGANVLT
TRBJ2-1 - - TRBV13 ASSLGGLGGLNEQF
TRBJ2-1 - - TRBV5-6 ASSLVQGQGYNEQF
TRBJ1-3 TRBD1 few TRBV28 ASKRQGGSGNTIY